The 14 T cell receptor beta chains given below trace back to one sample, sequenced in a study of Ad26.COV2.S vaccination and SARS-CoV-2 variants. Sequenced by immunoSEQ multiplex PCR; TCRdb stores in-frame clones only, minus some. The data hold nearly 400,000 clones, with about 91% observed a single time. Treatment given: around 19 received Ad26.COV2.S at low or high dose, single or two shots; about 5 received placebo; per-sample allocation not given. Sampling was performed 63 days after the first vaccine or placebo injection. The sequenced sample was peripheral blood, obtained in a trial of Ad26.COV2.S vaccine versus placebo. All receptors derive from a person between 18 and 59 years old who received the Ad26.COV2.S COVID-19 vaccine or a placebo.

The chain recombines TRBV28 with TRBJ2-1, with a tentative D call TRBD2 (7 bases). Germline CDR1 and CDR2: MDHEN and SYDVKM. The germline V and J ends were trimmed by 8 bases and 9 bases, with 41 bases remaining between them. CDR3 length: 21 amino acids. The chain's CDR3 is CASGPLYSGGRGGRGLGEQFF. In DNA form, the CDR3 reads TGTGCCAGCGGCCCCCTTTATTCTGGCGGGAGAGGGGGTCGGGGGTTGGGTGAGCAGTTCTTC.

This sequence joins TRBV15 and TRBJ1-4; no definite D call. The ends were cut back, 2 bases at V and 6 bases at J, with 16 bases in the middle. Germline lookup yields CDR1 LNHNV and CDR2 YYDKDF (reference sequence). The CDR3 totals 16 residues. The CDR3 nucleotides read TGTGCCACCAGCAGACCCCGGGGTCTCCTTGATGAAAAACTGTTTTTT. Its translation: CATSRPRGLLDEKLFF. The complete variable domain, with remaining parts taken from reference TRBV15 and TRBJ1-4, reads DAMVIQNPRYQVTQFGKPVTLSCSQTLNHNVMYWYQQKSSQAPKLLFHYYDKDFNNEADTPDNFQSRRPNTSFCFLDIRSPGLGDTAMYLCATSRPRGLLDEKLFFGSGTQLSVL.

The rearrangement joins TRBV11-2 to TRBJ2-1, with D perhaps TRBD1 (6 bases). Trimming pared 2 bases from V and 7 bases from J, leaving 9 bases between. Per the germline V gene, CDR1 is SGHAT and CDR2 is FQNNGV. The CDR3 is 13 amino acids. The CDR3: CASSLWQGNEQFF. The CDR3 DNA sequence: TGTGCCAGCAGCTTATGGCAGGGGAATGAGCAGTTCTTC.

This chain joins TRBV5-1 and TRBJ1-4; 7 nucleotides match TRBD1. The CDR3 loop spans 16 amino acids. Unmatched junction bases numbered 7, after V lost 5 bases and J lost 0 bases. Germline V gene data show CDR1 as SGHRS and CDR2 as YFSETQ. The CDR3 DNA reads TGCGCCAGCAGTCCGGGACAGCCAGCAACTAATGAAAAACTGTTTTTT. Translation gives CASSPGQPATNEKLFF.

This chain joins TRBV4-3 and TRBJ2-7; 8 nucleotides align to TRBD1. The CDR3 loop spans 16 amino acids. Losses at the gene ends were 4 bases for V and 2 bases for J; bases not matched to a gene: 10. The germline V gene has CDR1 LGHNA and CDR2 YSLEER. CDR3 region: CASSPSERTGTYEQYF. The CDR3 region has the DNA TGCGCCAGCAGCCCGTCGGAGAGGACAGGGACCTACGAGCAGTACTTC.

The gene calls are TRBV28 and TRBJ1-6; D possibly corresponds to TRBD1 (5 bases). CDR3 length equals 13 residues. Trimming left V 7 bases short and J 6 bases short, with 10 bases between. Germline assignment: CDR1 MDHEN and CDR2 SYDVKM. CDR3 in amino acids: CASTRGPNSPLHF. The DNA of the CDR3 is TGTGCCAGCACAAGGGGCCCTAATTCACCCCTCCACTTT.

V is TRBV7-6 and J is TRBJ2-2; 9 positions agree with TRBD2. J was trimmed by 4 bases and V by 4 bases; bases with no gene match: 7. The CDR3 runs to 16 residues. CDR1 and CDR2 (germline): SGHVS, FNYEAQ. CDR3: CASSYAGGRVTGELFF. The CDR3 nucleotides read TGTGCCAGCAGCTACGCGGGAGGGCGGGTCACCGGGGAGCTGTTTTTT.

This clone has a single count. V is TRBV5-8 and J is TRBJ2-5; 10 bases match TRBD2. CDR3 length: 13 residues. V shed 5 bases and J 5 bases; nucleotides not matched to a gene: 3. CDR1 SGHTS and CDR2 YDEGEE come from the germline V gene. In DNA form, the CDR3 reads TGTGCCAGCAGAAGAGCGGGAGGGGAGACCCAGTACTTC. It yields the protein CASRRAGGETQYF.

The V gene is TRBV4-1, the J gene TRBJ2-2; tentative D call: TRBD2 (7 bases). Trimming removed 4 bases from V and 3 bases from J, with 18 bases in between. Germline CDR1 reads MGHRA; CDR2 reads YSYEKL. The CDR3 consists of 17 residues. In DNA, the CDR3 is TGCGCCAGCAGCCTTGGGTGGGCGGGGGCCTACACCGGGGAGCTGTTTTTT. This sequence encodes CASSLGWAGAYTGELFF.

This clone was detected once. This chain links TRBV10-3 with TRBJ2-1; 14 bases are a match to TRBD2. Germline CDR1 and CDR2: ENHRY and SYGVKD. V lost 7 bases and J lost 9; bases outside the gene matches: 8. The CDR3 has 15 amino acids. CDR3 region: CAITPGLAGVGEQFF. Here the CDR3 DNA reads TGTGCCATCACCCCGGGACTAGCGGGAGTTGGTGAGCAGTTCTTC.

The sample holds one count of this clone. This rearrangement joins TRBV9 to TRBJ1-1; D is undetermined. Germline V gene data show CDR1 as SGDLS and CDR2 as YYNGEE. V was pared by 0 bases and J by 0 bases, with 3 bases between. This CDR3 region has 13 residues. This chain's CDR3 is CASSVVLNTEAFF. Here the CDR3 DNA reads TGTGCCAGCAGCGTAGTTTTGAACACTGAAGCTTTCTTT.

This chain uses TRBV9 with TRBJ1-6; 7 bases are shared with TRBD1. This CDR3 spans 16 amino acids. Germline trimming cut 4 bases from V and 5 bases from J; bases unmatched to any gene: 9. The germline CDR1 and CDR2 sequences are SGDLS and YYNGEE. CDR3 in amino acids: CASSISTGTNNSPLHF. The CDR3 coding sequence is TGTGCCAGCAGCATTTCGACAGGGACGAATAATTCACCCCTCCACTTT.

The V gene is TRBV18, the J gene TRBJ2-7, with 10 bases fitting TRBD1. Trimming at V came to 4 bases and at J to 1 base, leaving 1 base not matched to a gene. Germline V lookup: CDR1 KGHSH, CDR2 LQKENI. The CDR3 totals 14 residues. The CDR3 reads CASSRTGGSYEQYF. The CDR3 DNA sequence: TGTGCCAGCTCACGGACAGGGGGGTCCTACGAGCAGTACTTC.

This sequence joins TRBV7-8 and TRBJ1-5; D remains ambiguous. Germline V gene data show CDR1 as SGHVS and CDR2 as FQNEAQ. This CDR3 has 13 residues. V lost 1 base and J 5 bases, leaving 6 bases between the germline ends. The CDR3: CASSLETYQPQHF. The CDR3 DNA reads TGTGCCAGCAGCTTAGAGACATATCAGCCCCAGCATTTT.